The 11 T cell receptor beta chains reported below all come from one sample, sequenced in a study of blood T cell repertoires in COVID-19. Here immunoSEQ multiplex PCR was the method, and the copy in TCRdb shows in-frame clones only, minus some. The top ten hold about 5.7% of the sample, which has around 250,000 clones, around 88% seen once. Sequenced: peripheral blood. These TCRs come from a man older than 75 with acute or convalescent COVID-19.

V gene TRBV9 combines with J gene TRBJ2-1; perhaps TRBD2 as D (6 bases). Deletions cut 4 bases from V and 0 bases from J, with 14 bases between. Germline V gene data show CDR1 as SGDLS and CDR2 as YYNGEE. This CDR3 contains 16 residues. This CDR3 is CASSPSDGSSYNEQFF. CDR3 nucleotide sequence: TGTGCCAGCAGCCCTTCGGACGGGAGCTCCTACAATGAGCAGTTCTTC.

The rearrangement links TRBV18 to TRBJ2-7; 12 bases fit TRBD2. The CDR3 consists of 16 residues. The ends lost 2 bases at V and 8 bases at J; junction bases unmatched: 10. Germline lookup yields CDR1 KGHSH and CDR2 LQKENI. The CDR3 is CASSPGLAGSSLQQYF. Here the CDR3 DNA reads TGTGCCAGCTCACCAGGACTAGCGGGGAGTAGCTTGCAGCAGTACTTC.

A few counts support this clone. The V call is TRBV20-1, the J call TRBJ2-3; D is ambiguous. Germline V gene sequence: CDR1 DFQATT, CDR2 SNEGSKA (reference sequence). Trimming removed 5 bases from V and 1 base from J, with 4 bases in between. The CDR3 covers 11 residues. CDR3 residues: CSAWRTDTQYF. The CDR3 region has the DNA TGCAGTGCTTGGCGCACAGATACGCAGTATTTT.

A single count supports this clone. CDR3 residues: CASSLGPPSYEQYF. CDR3 bases: TGTGCCAGCAGCCTAGGGCCTCCCTCCTACGAGCAGTACTTC. V and J are TRBV9 and TRBJ2-7; D gene ambiguous. The CDR3 runs 14 residues. Germline loops: CDR1 SGDLS, CDR2 YYNGEE. The germline V and J ends were trimmed by 4 bases and 0 bases, with 11 bases remaining between them.

V usage is TRBV27 and J usage is TRBJ2-7; D perhaps matches TRBD1 (6 bases). CDR3 length: 14 residues. CDR1 MNHEY and CDR2 SMNVEV come from the germline V gene (reference sequence). The V end was cut by 3 bases, the J end by 7 bases, with 16 bases between. The CDR3 DNA reads as TGTGCCAGCAGTTTTTTGGCGGGTACAGGGGAGCAGTACTTC. Translating gives CASSFLAGTGEQYF.

The chain couples TRBV5-4 to TRBJ2-2; 8 nucleotides agree with TRBD1. CDR3 size: 15 residues. The V gene's germline CDR1 is SGHNT and CDR2 YYREEE (reference sequence). V lost 5 bases to trimming and J lost 4 bases; unmatched junction nucleotides: 7. The CDR3, as DNA: TGTGCCAGCAGTACGGGACAGGAAATCACCGGGGAGCTGTTTTTT. Residues: CASSTGQEITGELFF.

CDR3 nucleotides: TGTGCCAGCAGTTCCGTCGGAGTCATTCAAGAGACCCAGTACTTC. This translates into CASSSVGVIQETQYF. This chain links TRBV28 with TRBJ2-5; D gene uncertain. V was clipped by 4 bases and J by 2 bases, with 14 bases between them. The germline V gene has CDR1 MDHEN and CDR2 SYDVKM. The CDR3 has 15 residues.

To note about this clone: This same CDR3 is encoded by further DNA sequences in the sample. This CDR3 is CASSPGGSNTEAFF. CDR3 nucleotides: TGTGCCAGCAGCCCAGGGGGGAGCAACACTGAAGCTTTCTTT. The chain combines TRBV11-2 with TRBJ1-1; 7 bases map to TRBD1. In germline, CDR1 is SGHAT, CDR2 FQNNGV. CDR3 length equals 14 residues. J gave up 2 bases and V 5 bases, and 5 bases lay outside the gene matches.

This clone has more than one count but fewer than ten. The J gene is TRBJ2-5, the V gene TRBV6-5, with D tentatively TRBD1 (6 bases). The CDR3 has 15 residues. V shed 8 bases and J shed 2 bases, with 18 bases lying between them. Germline values: CDR1 MNHEY, CDR2 SVGAGI. The CDR3 DNA sequence: TGTGCCAGCTCATTTCAGGGGTCATGGCAAGAGACCCAGTACTTC. This translates into CASSFQGSWQETQYF.

The chain joins TRBV19 to TRBJ2-1; 8 nucleotides agree with TRBD2. This CDR3 spans 21 amino acids. Germline V gene data show CDR1 as LNHDA and CDR2 as SQIVND (reference sequence). The ends lost 1 base at V and 0 bases at J; junction bases unmatched: 17. CDR3 nucleotides: TGTGCCAGTAGTATAGGTTCTCCGGGAGTAGCGGGACCCATCTCCTACAATGAGCAGTTCTTC. Protein: CASSIGSPGVAGPISYNEQFF.

The chain combines TRBV18 with TRBJ2-1; perhaps TRBD1 as D (6 bases). The CDR3 runs to 16 residues. Trimming shortened V by 0 bases and J by 4 bases, and 13 bases separated the two germline ends. Germline CDR1 KGHSH, CDR2 LQKENI. CDR3: CASSPPSRGQYNEQFF. The CDR3 bases are TGTGCCAGCTCACCACCCTCCAGGGGACAATACAATGAGCAGTTCTTC.